This T cell receptor beta chain was captured by sequencing in a study of blood T cell repertoires in COVID-19. As for the study in general: Samples of COVID-19 (acute and convalescent) were obtained from the United States, Italy and Spain. PBMCs, B-cell-depleted T cells, or T cells were the source of the cDNA or gDNA that made up the material.

The CDR3 length is 13 residues. Trimming removed 5 bases from V and 7 bases from J; junction bases left unmatched: 3. Germline CDR1 and CDR2: SGHVS and FQNEAQ. Only a few counts were recorded for this clone. Original processing notes: Nucleated cell counts were estimated from reference gene primer amplification. Sequencing was performed with immunoSEQ multiplex PCR; in TCRdb, only in-frame clones are kept and a portion is missing. V, J and clone size derive from that table, while D and trimming were established from the DNA sequence. The repertoire consists of roughly 280,000 clones, with approximately 91% occurring once and the leading ten covering approximately 2.2%.

This rearrangement joins TRBV7-8 to TRBJ2-2, with 8 bases lining up with TRBD2. The specimen sequenced was peripheral blood. This receptor was taken from a man between 45 and 60 years old with acute or convalescent COVID-19. The CDR3 loop is CASSPGGGGELFF. The CDR3 DNA is TGTGCCAGCAGCCCGGGGGGGGGCGGGGAGCTGTTTTTT.